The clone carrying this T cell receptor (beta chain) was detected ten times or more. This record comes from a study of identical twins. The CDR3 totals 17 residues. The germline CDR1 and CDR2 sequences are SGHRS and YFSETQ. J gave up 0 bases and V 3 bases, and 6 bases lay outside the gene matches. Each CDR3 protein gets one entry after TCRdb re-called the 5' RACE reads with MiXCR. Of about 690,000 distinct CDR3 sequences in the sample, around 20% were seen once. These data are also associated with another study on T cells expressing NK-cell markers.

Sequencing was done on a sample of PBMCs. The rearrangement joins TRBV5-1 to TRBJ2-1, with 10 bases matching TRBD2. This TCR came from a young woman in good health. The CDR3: CASSSLASGSSYNEQFF. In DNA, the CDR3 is TGCGCCAGCAGCTCACTCGCTAGCGGGAGCTCCTACAATGAGCAGTTCTTC.